The 15 T cell receptor beta chains given below trace back to one sample, sequenced in a study of blood T cell repertoires in COVID-19. Measured with immunoSEQ multiplex PCR; TCRdb has only the in-frame clones, and not every one. Here the sample spans 50,000 to 60,000 clones, more than 85% being singletons. Sequencing input: peripheral blood. The receptors were sampled from a human donor with active COVID-19. The donor label of this sample is uncertain.

This chain's CDR3 is CASSLRDTYFYEQYF. The CDR3 nucleotides read TGTGCCAGCAGCCTTCGGGACACTTATTTCTACGAGCAGTACTTC. The V call is TRBV28, the J call TRBJ2-7, with D perhaps TRBD1 (6 bases). This CDR3 is built from 15 residues. V shed 6 bases and J shed 3 bases, with 18 bases lying between them. The V gene's germline CDR1 is MDHEN and CDR2 SYDVKM.

V usage is TRBV6-5 and J usage is TRBJ1-6; 8 bases fit TRBD1. The germline CDR1 and CDR2 sequences are MNHEY and SVGAGI. The J segment lost 9 bases and the V segment lost 6 bases, leaving 10 bases of the junction unmatched. The CDR3 is made up of 15 amino acids. This CDR3 is CASRRTGQAASPLHF. In DNA, the CDR3 is TGTGCCAGCAGAAGAACGGGACAGGCGGCTTCACCCCTCCACTTT.

The chain joins TRBV25-1 to TRBJ1-1; TRBD1 matches at 9 bases. CDR3 length equals 14 residues. V trimming: 6 bases; J trimming: 3 bases; junction bases outside the gene matches: 5. Germline lookup yields CDR1 MGHDK and CDR2 SYGVNS. CDR3 protein: CASRGTGSYTEAFF. As DNA, the CDR3 is TGTGCCAGCAGAGGGACAGGGTCCTACACTGAAGCTTTCTTT.

The chain joins TRBV7-2 to TRBJ2-2, with no clear D. The CDR3 spans 15 residues. Trimming removed 0 bases at V and 8 bases at J, with 13 bases between. Per germline, CDR1 SGHTA and CDR2 FQGNSA. DNA of the CDR3: TGTGCCAGCAGCTTAGCGCGCGGAGTTCAGGGGGAGCTGTTTTTT. This sequence encodes CASSLARGVQGELFF. Based on the CDR3 plus reference TRBV7-2 and TRBJ2-2, the full variable domain is GAGVSQSPSNKVTEKGKDVELRCDPISGHTALYWYRQSLGQGLEFLIYFQGNSAPDKSGLPSDRFSAERTGGSVSTLTIQRTQQEDSAVYLCASSLARGVQGELFFGEGSRLTVL.

The chain recombines TRBV28 with TRBJ1-5; no clear D gene. Trimming took 3 bases from V and 7 from J, leaving 13 bases between them. The CDR3 extends over 14 amino acids. CDR1 and CDR2 (germline): MDHEN, SYDVKM. In DNA, the CDR3 is TGTGCCAGCAGTTTCGCCGGCAACGGGCAGCCCCAGCATTTT. This sequence encodes CASSFAGNGQPQHF.

This chain connects TRBV5-6 to TRBJ1-4; TRBD1 matches at 8 bases. This CDR3 has 13 amino acids. J lost 7 bases, V lost 4 bases, and 3 bases had no gene match. Germline loops: CDR1 SGHDT, CDR2 YYEEEE. CDR3 loop: CASSIDRGEKLFF. The CDR3 coding sequence is TGTGCCAGCAGCATTGACAGGGGTGAAAAACTGTTTTTT.

This chain uses TRBV7-9 with TRBJ1-3, with no clear D. The CDR3 runs to 16 residues. Germline CDR1 SEHNR, CDR2 FQNEAQ (reference sequence). With 1 base removed from V and 0 bases from J, the gap between germline ends came to 10 bases. DNA for the CDR3: TGTGCCAGCAGCTTAGGAGCTTCATACTCTGGAAACACCATATATTTT. Translated: CASSLGASYSGNTIYF.

V is TRBV28 and J is TRBJ1-6; D may be TRBD1 (5 bases). Germline CDR1 and CDR2: MDHEN and SYDVKM. This CDR3 has 9 amino acids. Here the CDR3 DNA reads TGTGGTTGGGGCACACCCCTCCACTTT. This sequence encodes CGWGTPLHF.

This chain's CDR3 is CASNRATEAFF. CDR3 in DNA: TGTGCCAGTAACAGGGCCACTGAAGCTTTCTTT. The V and J genes are TRBV19 and TRBJ1-1, with D maybe TRBD1 (6 bases). Germline-derived CDR1 and CDR2 are LNHDA and SQIVND (reference sequence). The germline V and J ends were trimmed by 7 bases and 4 bases, with 7 bases remaining between them. This CDR3 comprises 11 residues.

This clone showed up just once. This chain uses TRBV28 with TRBJ2-7; D possibly corresponds to TRBD1 (6 bases). V dropped 5 bases and J dropped 2 bases, with 16 bases sitting between them. The germline gives CDR1 MDHEN, CDR2 SYDVKM. This CDR3 has 15 amino acids. CDR3 residues: CASSTTGKAPYEQYF. The CDR3, as DNA: TGTGCCAGCAGTACCACAGGGAAGGCACCCTACGAGCAGTACTTC.

On this clone: Other DNA sequences in the sample encode the same CDR3. The V and J genes are TRBV5-4 and TRBJ2-1, with D unresolved. The CDR3 runs 15 residues. Trimming took off 1 base at V and 0 bases at J, with 8 bases between the two ends. The germline V gene encodes CDR1 SGHNT and CDR2 YYREEE (reference sequence). In DNA form, the CDR3 reads TGTGCCAGCAGCTTGACTTCCTCCTCCTACAATGAGCAGTTCTTC. Translation gives CASSLTSSSYNEQFF.

The gene calls are TRBV9 and TRBJ2-1; maybe TRBD2 (6 bases). Between the trimmed V and J ends, which lost 0 bases and 12 bases, there was a span of 16 bases. Germline V gene sequence: CDR1 SGDLS, CDR2 YYNGEE. The CDR3 is 14 residues long. The CDR3 reads CASSVALGTAGQFF. The CDR3 DNA sequence: TGTGCCAGCAGCGTAGCTCTGGGGACTGCCGGGCAGTTCTTC.

The chain uses TRBV12-3 or TRBV12-4 and TRBJ1-2; D gene uncertain. V was clipped by 3 bases and J by 4 bases, with 6 bases between them. The CDR3 has 12 amino acids. CDR3 protein: CASSLASYGYTF. CDR3 DNA: TGTGCCAGCAGTTTGGCCAGCTATGGCTACACCTTC.

The chain has TRBV27 and TRBJ2-7; weak D call: TRBD2 (5 bases). Germline V CDR1 and CDR2: MNHEY, SMNVEV (reference sequence). This CDR3 comprises 13 residues. V shed 6 bases and J shed 0 bases, with 9 bases lying between them. The CDR3, as DNA: TGTGCCAGCAGCCCCGGGAACTCCTACGAGCAGTACTTC. Encoded protein: CASSPGNSYEQYF.

This clone appeared a few times. This chain links TRBV9 with TRBJ2-3; 8 bases are a match to TRBD2. The J segment lost 6 bases and the V segment lost 1 base, leaving 4 bases of the junction unmatched. The CDR3 spans 14 residues. Germline V gene sequence: CDR1 SGDLS, CDR2 YYNGEE. The CDR3 DNA reads as TGTGCCAGCAGCGTAAGCGGGGGTCCCGATACGCAGTATTTT. Translated: CASSVSGGPDTQYF.